This T cell receptor (beta chain) is from a study of Graves' ophthalmopathy and Graves' hyperthyroidism. Study outcomes and limitations: Blood shared most expanded thyroid clonotypes above 0.001 frequency. A 13-signature model separated ophthalmopathy from stable hyperthyroidism, reaching roughly 85% sensitivity and less than 82% specificity cross-validated.

This CDR3 is 15 amino acids long. V was cut by 11 bases and J by 1 base, with 19 bases left in between. CDR1 and CDR2 from the germline V gene are MNHNY and SVGAGI (reference sequence). The authors amplified TCR beta CDR3 regions from RNA transcripts. After a first-round RT-PCR with HTBI primers, a second-round multiplex PCR was run. TCRdb reanalysed the multiplex PCR reads using MiXCR and keeps one entry per CDR3 protein. This sample has tens of thousands of distinct CDR3 sequences, with under 65% found just once. This clonotype has just one count. Its antigen is as yet unknown. The missing conserved phenylalanine or tryptophan at the end of this CDR3 makes a read error likely. Moderately to severely active ophthalmopathy under 3 months, CAS at least 3, NOSPECS at least 4.

The TCR sequence derives from an adult man with Graves' ophthalmopathy. This chain uses TRBV6-6 with TRBJ2-3; possible D gene TRBD2, 5 bases. Material for sequencing was peripheral blood. CDR3 DNA: TGTGCCCCCTACACTTCGGGAACCCGCACAGATACGCAGTATTGT. Translation gives CAPYTSGTRTDTQYC.